Presented here are 25 T cell receptor beta chains from one specimen sequenced in a study of T cells in women clearing cervical HPV infection. The data were produced by immunoSEQ multiplex PCR, yet TCRdb's version contains in-frame clones alone and is incomplete. Its table records 13,000 or so clones. The sample consisted of blood buffy coat. The receptors shown here come from a woman aged 18-70 years with a cervical HPV16 infection that either progressed to CIN3+ or cleared (not recorded which).

About this clone: The CDR3 end lies 3 residues beyond the end of the read and is filled in from the germline J gene. The chain uses TRBV20-1 and TRBJ2-3, with 9 positions matching TRBD1. CDR1 DFQATT and CDR2 SNEGSKA come from the germline V gene (reference sequence). There are 14 residues in the CDR3. The CDR3 DNA, read in part, is TGCAGTGCCCCTCGGGACAGGGCGCCGGAGACG. This sequence encodes CSAPRDRAPET. In full, the CDR3 reads CSAPRDRAPETQYF.

A remark on this clone: The CDR3 extends 3 residues past the end of the read, so its final part is completed from the germline J gene. This rearrangement joins TRBV19 to TRBJ2-1; TRBD2 is a possible D gene (5 bases). V was trimmed by 2 bases and J by 4 bases, leaving 12 bases between them. Per germline, CDR1 LNHDA and CDR2 SQIVND (reference sequence). This CDR3 has 15 amino acids. CDR3 region: CASSISPEGYNEQFF. The sequenced CDR3 bases are TGTGCCAGTAGTATATCTCCCGAGGGTTACAATGAG.

As regards this clone: Read coverage stops 3 residues before the CDR3 terminus; the germline J gene supplies the remainder. The genes are TRBV6-2 or TRBV6-3 and TRBJ2-3; TRBD2 matches 10 bases. The CDR3 is made up of 15 amino acids. Germline CDR1 and CDR2: MNHEY and SVGEGT. The part of the CDR3 DNA that was read is TGTGCCAGCAGTTTCGCTAGCGGGGGCCAAGAGACG. It codes for CASSFASGGQET. The full-length CDR3 reads as CASSFASGGQETQYF.

As for this clone: The read terminates 3 residues before the CDR3 end, so the remaining end is supplied by the germline J gene. This chain uses TRBV19 with TRBJ2-3, with 9 bases lining up with TRBD2. Germline CDR1 is LNHDA and CDR2 is SQIVND (reference sequence). This CDR3 comprises 14 residues. V lost 7 bases, J lost 3 bases, and 5 bases stayed unmatched. The DNA read from the CDR3 is TGTGCCAGTACGCAGGCGGGAGGGACAGATACG. Its translation: CASTQAGGTDT. The whole CDR3 is CASTQAGGTDTQYF.

As concerns this clone: The read stops 3 residues short of the end of the CDR3; the missing end is completed from the germline J gene. The rearrangement joins TRBV19 to TRBJ1-2; the match to TRBD1 covers 9 bases. This CDR3 has 16 amino acids. Germline V gene data show CDR1 as LNHDA and CDR2 as SQIVND (reference sequence). The CDR3: CASRIQSGTGLDTYTF. Incomplete CDR3 DNA: TGTGCCAGTAGGATCCAATCCGGGACAGGGTTAGATACC.

A word on this clone: The CDR3 end is not reached by the read, which stops 3 residues before it; the germline J gene fills it in. The chain carries TRBV7-9 and TRBJ1-1, with 10 bases matching TRBD1. Trimming took 5 bases from V and 4 from J; bases not matched to a gene: 4. The V gene's germline CDR1 is SEHNR and CDR2 FQNEAQ (reference sequence). The CDR3 contains 14 residues. The CDR3 bases that were read are TGTGCCAGCAGCGCGACAGGGGGCGGCACTGAA. This sequence encodes CASSATGGGTE. The CDR3, in full, reads CASSATGGGTEAFF.

Remarks on this clone: The read is 3 residues too short to cover the CDR3 end, so that end is filled in from the germline J gene. This rearrangement joins TRBV2 to TRBJ2-3; no firm D call. The CDR3 has 13 amino acids. Germline loops: CDR1 SNHLY, CDR2 FYNNEI. V lost 6 bases, J lost 5 bases, and 12 bases lay in between. The DNA read from the CDR3 is TGTGCCAGCAGGGCCAATGAGATAGATACG. Encoded protein: CASRANEIDT. The full CDR3 is CASRANEIDTQYF. Complete variable domain (other parts from reference TRBV2 and TRBJ2-3): EPEVTQTPSHQVTQMGQEVILRCVPISNHLYFYWYRQILGQKVEFLVSFYNNEISEKSEIFDDQFSVERPDGSNFTLKIRSTKLEDSAMYFCASRANEIDTQYFGPGTRLTVL.

This clone counts as medium-sized by frequency. The part of the CDR3 DNA that was read is TGTGCCAGCAGCTTAAAGGGGGTGAAGACC. Protein: CASSLKGVKT. The entire CDR3 protein reads CASSLKGVKTQYF. The rearrangement links TRBV7-2 to TRBJ2-5; D possibly corresponds to TRBD1 (6 bases). With the read ending 3 residues before the CDR3 end, the germline J gene is used to fill in that end. The CDR3 is 13 amino acids. Between the trimmed V and J ends, which lost 2 bases and 6 bases, there was a span of 10 bases. Germline values: CDR1 SGHTA, CDR2 FQGNSA.

Notes on this clone: From the germline J gene comes the end of the CDR3, since the read stops 3 residues before it. The V gene is TRBV19, the J gene TRBJ2-3, with D maybe TRBD1 (5 bases). Germline lookup yields CDR1 LNHDA and CDR2 SQIVND (reference sequence). This CDR3 contains 17 residues. The sequenced part of the CDR3 DNA is TGTGCCAGTACCATCCAGCAGGGTTCTGGTGGCAATCAGCCG. This translates into CASTIQQGSGGNQP. The CDR3 in its entirety is CASTIQQGSGGNQPQYF.

Turning to this clone: The CDR3 goes on 3 residues after the read ends, and that part is filled in from the germline J gene. This chain uses TRBV2 with TRBJ2-6, with D tentatively TRBD2 (8 bases). Germline CDR1 and CDR2: SNHLY and FYNNEI. This CDR3 spans 16 amino acids. V was cut by 3 bases and J by 2 bases, with 11 bases left in between. CDR3 residues: CASSDGRGPGANVLTF. The CDR3 DNA, read in part, is TGTGCCAGCAGTGACGGGAGGGGGCCTGGGGCCAACGTC.

Notes on this clone: Other DNA sequences within the sample encode an identical CDR3. CDR3 DNA (partial): TGTGCCAGCAGTGTTGAGACAGATACG. It encodes CASSVETDT. The full CDR3 sequence reads CASSVETDTYTF. V gene TRBV2 combines with J gene TRBJ1-2, with D maybe TRBD1 (5 bases). The read stops 3 residues short of the end of the CDR3; the missing end is completed from the germline J gene. CDR1 SNHLY and CDR2 FYNNEI come from the germline V gene. The CDR3 runs to 12 residues.

Concerning this clone: With the read ending 3 residues before the CDR3 end, the germline J gene is used to fill in that end. This sequence joins TRBV18 and TRBJ2-7; 7 nucleotides align to TRBD2. Germline values: CDR1 KGHSH, CDR2 LQKENI. The CDR3 is made up of 14 amino acids. V shed 2 bases and J 4 bases; nucleotides not matched to a gene: 5. The sequenced part of the CDR3 DNA is TGTGCCAGCTCACCAAGGGGAGGGGAGTACGAG. Its translation: CASSPRGGEYE. The CDR3 as a whole reads CASSPRGGEYEQYF.

In the case of this clone: The read ends 3 residues early relative to the CDR3; the germline J gene fills the gap. The chain recombines TRBV29-1 with TRBJ2-3; TRBD2 agrees at 8 bases. The germline V gene encodes CDR1 SQVTM and CDR2 ANQGSEA. The CDR3 runs 13 residues. Trimming removed 7 bases from V and 2 bases from J; junction bases left unmatched: 5. This chain's CDR3 is CSAAAGATDTQYF. The sequenced CDR3 bases are TGCAGCGCCGCAGCGGGGGCCACAGATACG.

This clone is identified as medium-sized from frequency. The read falls 3 residues short of the CDR3 end, and the missing part is taken from the germline J gene. This chain uses TRBV6-2 or TRBV6-3 with TRBJ2-3, with a tentative D call TRBD1 (5 bases). Between the trimmed V and J ends, which lost 5 bases and 1 base, there was a span of 7 bases. Germline values: CDR1 MNHEY, CDR2 SVGEGT. This CDR3 is built from 13 residues. Incomplete CDR3 DNA: TGTGCCAGCAGTATAGGGGGCACAGATACG. Its protein product is CASSIGGTDT. The CDR3 reads in full as CASSIGGTDTQYF.

About this clone itself: The DNA ends 3 residues before the CDR3 does, and the rest of the CDR3 is filled in from the germline J gene. V usage is TRBV7-9 and J usage is TRBJ2-2; 7 bases map to TRBD1. The CDR3 has 15 residues. Looked up from germline, CDR1 is SEHNR and CDR2 is FQNEAQ (reference sequence). CDR3 residues: CASSTDRAGANVLFF. The sequenced part of the CDR3 DNA is TGTGCCAGCAGCACCGACAGGGCTGGGGCCAACGTG.

A word on this clone: From the germline J gene comes the end of the CDR3, since the read stops 3 residues before it. V is TRBV6-2 or TRBV6-3 and J is TRBJ2-7, with 9 bases aligning to TRBD2. J gave up 2 bases and V 6 bases, and 11 bases lay outside the gene matches. Per germline, CDR1 MNHEY and CDR2 SVGEGT. The CDR3 runs 16 residues. The part of the CDR3 DNA that was read is TGTGCCAGCAGCAAAATTTCCGGGACTAGCCCCTACGAG. Its translation: CASSKISGTSPYE. The entire CDR3 is CASSKISGTSPYEQYF.

On this clone itself: Read data end 3 residues before the CDR3 end; the end is taken from the germline J gene. V is TRBV28 and J is TRBJ2-2; 10 nucleotides agree with TRBD1. Germline values: CDR1 MDHEN, CDR2 SYDVKM. CDR3 size: 19 residues. The CDR3 sequence is CASSLGGDRGFRPLSPLFF. Incomplete CDR3 DNA: TGTGCCAGCAGTTTAGGAGGGGACAGGGGCTTTCGACCCCTCTCACCG.

As to this clone: The read comes to an end 3 residues before the CDR3 does, leaving the germline J gene to fill in the end. The chain links TRBV15 to TRBJ1-6; 8 nucleotides line up with TRBD1. The CDR3 has 16 residues. The V gene end was trimmed by 5 bases and the J gene end by 0 bases; junction bases not matched to a gene: 3. From germline, CDR1 is LNHNV and CDR2 YYDKDF (reference sequence). Incomplete CDR3 DNA: TGTGCCACCAGCCGGGACAGGAGCTCCTATAATTCACCC. This codes for CATSRDRSSYNSP. In full, the CDR3 is CATSRDRSSYNSPLHF. Full variable domain (outside the CDR3, taken from reference TRBV15 and TRBJ1-6): DAMVIQNPRYQVTQFGKPVTLSCSQTLNHNVMYWYQQKSSQAPKLLFHYYDKDFNNEADTPDNFQSRRPNTSFCFLDIRSPGLGDTAMYLCATSRDRSSYNSPLHFGNGTRLTVT.

The chain's CDR3 is CSASGRQGMNYGYTF. The DNA read from the CDR3 is TGCAGTGCTAGCGGTCGGCAGGGGATGAACTATGGC. This chain uses TRBV20-1 with TRBJ1-2; possibly TRBD1 for D (6 bases). The observed sequence ends 3 residues before the CDR3 terminus, with the missing tail filled in from the germline J gene. Germline CDR1 and CDR2: DFQATT and SNEGSKA (reference sequence). Trimming removed 3 bases at V and 2 bases at J, with 16 bases between. This CDR3 region has 15 residues.

As regards this clone: The read stops 3 residues short of the end of the CDR3; the missing end is completed from the germline J gene. V is TRBV11-3 and J is TRBJ2-7; D is possibly TRBD1 (6 bases). The CDR3 is 14 amino acids. The germline gives CDR1 SGHNT, CDR2 YENEEA. V lost 5 bases to trimming and J lost 3 bases, with 14 bases between them. The sequenced CDR3 bases are TGTGCCAGCAGCCCTGGGGGCAGGGTCTACGAG. It specifies CASSPGGRVYE. The CDR3 in its entirety is CASSPGGRVYEQYF.

Regarding this clone: The read is 3 residues too short to cover the CDR3 end, so that end is filled in from the germline J gene. V and J are TRBV7-2 and TRBJ2-2; D may be TRBD2 (6 bases). Germline CDR1 is SGHTA and CDR2 is FQGNSA. The CDR3 has 13 residues. The sequenced part of the CDR3 DNA is TGTGCCAGCAGCTTCCCAAACCGGGGGAAG. It translates to CASSFPNRGK. The CDR3 in full is CASSFPNRGKLFF.

As for this clone: Coverage ceases 3 residues before the CDR3 finishes, and the germline J gene fills in the end. V and J are TRBV6-2 or TRBV6-3 and TRBJ2-7; TRBD2 matches at 8 bases. V lost 1 base, J lost 4 bases, and 6 bases stayed unmatched. Per germline, CDR1 MNHEY and CDR2 SVGEGT. This CDR3 comprises 15 residues. The sequenced part of the CDR3 DNA is TGTGCCAGCAGTTACTTACGGGGGGGCCTGTACGAG. Translation: CASSYLRGGLYE. The entire CDR3 protein reads CASSYLRGGLYEQYF.

Comment on this clone: The CDR3 end falls 3 residues outside the read, so it is completed with the germline J gene. The rearrangement uses TRBV6-2 or TRBV6-3 and TRBJ2-7; 7 bases are a match to TRBD1. V was clipped by 8 bases and J by 4 bases; unmatched bases: 5. The CDR3 loop spans 12 amino acids. CDR1 and CDR2 from the germline V gene are MNHEY and SVGEGT. The CDR3 loop is CASQGQLYEQYF. The CDR3 bases that were read are TGTGCCAGCCAGGGACAGCTTTACGAG.

Turning to this clone: The read comes to an end 3 residues before the CDR3 does, leaving the germline J gene to fill in the end. The chain employs TRBV6-2 or TRBV6-3 and TRBJ2-7, with TRBD2 matching 9 bases. CDR1 and CDR2 (germline): MNHEY, SVGEGT. After removal of 6 bases from V and 1 base from J, the junction contained 10 bases not matched to a gene. CDR3 length equals 16 residues. CDR3 DNA, as far as it was read: TGTGCCAGCAGGATGAGCGGGGGGCCCTCATCCTACGAG. Translating gives CASRMSGGPSSYE. The complete CDR3 reads CASRMSGGPSSYEQYF.

Measured by frequency, this clone is medium-sized (0.01 to 0.1%). From the germline J gene comes the end of the CDR3, since the read stops 3 residues before it. The rearrangement links TRBV19 to TRBJ1-2; a possible D gene is TRBD1 (6 bases). CDR1 is LNHDA, CDR2 SQIVND, per germline (reference sequence). The CDR3 consists of 12 residues. V was shortened by 6 bases and J by 6 bases, with 11 bases between the two germline ends. CDR3 protein: CASSLQGHGYTF. The CDR3 bases that were read are TGTGCCAGTAGCCTACAGGGACATGGC.